The TCR beta chain described here comes from a study of blood T cell repertoires in COVID-19. About the research overall: Spain, Italy and the United States supplied samples that represented acute and convalescent COVID-19. The analysed material was cDNA or gDNA that came from T cells, B-cell-depleted T cells, or PBMCs.

Germline V lookup: CDR1 SGHRS, CDR2 YFSETQ. The J segment lost 5 bases and the V segment lost 6 bases, leaving 6 bases of the junction unmatched. This CDR3 spans 15 amino acids. In the original analysis: The assay estimated nucleated cells by amplifying reference gene primers. Measured with immunoSEQ multiplex PCR; TCRdb has only the in-frame clones, and not every one. D and trimming were read from the DNA, whereas the V and J calls and clone size are those reported in that table. The sample consists of over 25,000 clones, around nine tenths of them appearing once. What was sequenced was peripheral blood. This rearrangement joins TRBV5-1 to TRBJ2-1; 12 bases align to TRBD2. The source of this sequence is a man between 65 and 85 years old with active COVID-19. This CDR3 is CASKSLAGGDNEQFF. CDR3 bases: TGCGCCAGCAAGTCCCTAGCGGGAGGGGACAATGAGCAGTTCTTC.